What follows is one T cell receptor (beta chain) and its context. V was shortened by 3 bases and J by 5 bases, with 13 bases between the two germline ends. Looked up from germline, CDR1 is MNHEY and CDR2 is SMNVEV (reference sequence). There are 14 residues in the CDR3. The data are from a study of blood T cell repertoires in COVID-19. Study at large: Acute and convalescent COVID-19 samples came from the United States, Italy and Spain. PBMCs, B-cell-depleted T cells, or T cells provided the cDNA or gDNA that made up the material.

In the study's own analysis: By means of reference gene primer amplification, nucleated cell counts were estimated. Clones were sequenced by immunoSEQ multiplex PCR, and TCRdb holds only the in-frame ones, with some missing. V, J and clone size are taken as reported in that table, and D and trimming were inferred from the DNA itself. The table includes 120,000 or so clones, approximately 82% detected once. This chain connects TRBV27 to TRBJ2-5, with D hard to call. The clonotype comes from a man in his sixties with acute or convalescent COVID-19. Sample: peripheral blood. This CDR3 is CASSLARPWETQYF. CDR3 nucleotides: TGTGCCAGCAGTTTGGCCAGGCCTTGGGAGACCCAGTACTTC.